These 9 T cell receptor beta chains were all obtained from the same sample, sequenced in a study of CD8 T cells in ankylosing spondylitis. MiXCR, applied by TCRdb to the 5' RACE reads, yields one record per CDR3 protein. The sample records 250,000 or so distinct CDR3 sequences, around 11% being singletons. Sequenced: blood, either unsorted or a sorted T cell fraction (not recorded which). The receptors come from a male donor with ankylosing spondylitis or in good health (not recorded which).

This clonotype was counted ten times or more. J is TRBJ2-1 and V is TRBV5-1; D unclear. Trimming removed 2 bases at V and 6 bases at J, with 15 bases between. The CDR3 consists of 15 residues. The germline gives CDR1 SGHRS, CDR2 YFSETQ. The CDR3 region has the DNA TGCGCCAGCAGCTTAGCTGACAACCCTCTCAATGAGCAGTTCTTC. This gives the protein CASSLADNPLNEQFF.

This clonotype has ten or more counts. The CDR3 sequence is CASSLEQLQVSGNTIYF. The CDR3 region has the DNA TGCGCCAGCAGCTTGGAGCAATTACAGGTCTCTGGAAACACCATATATTTT. V is TRBV5-1 and J is TRBJ1-3, with a weak D call TRBD1 (5 bases). V gave up 0 bases and J gave up 0 bases, with 13 bases separating them. Germline-derived CDR1 and CDR2 are SGHRS and YFSETQ. This CDR3 region has 17 residues.

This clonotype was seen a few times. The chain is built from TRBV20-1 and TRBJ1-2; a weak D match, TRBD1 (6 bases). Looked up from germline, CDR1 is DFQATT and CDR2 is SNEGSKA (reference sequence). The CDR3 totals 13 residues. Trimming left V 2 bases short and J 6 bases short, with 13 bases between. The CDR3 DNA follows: TGCAGTGCTAGAAAACAGGGTACGGATGGCTACACCTTC. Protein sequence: CSARKQGTDGYTF.

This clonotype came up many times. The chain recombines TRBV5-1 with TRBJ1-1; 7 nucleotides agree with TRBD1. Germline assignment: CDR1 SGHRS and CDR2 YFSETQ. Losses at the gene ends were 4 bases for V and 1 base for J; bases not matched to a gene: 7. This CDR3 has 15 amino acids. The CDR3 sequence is CASSTQWTGNTEAFF. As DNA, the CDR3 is TGCGCCAGCAGCACGCAATGGACAGGGAACACTGAAGCTTTCTTT.

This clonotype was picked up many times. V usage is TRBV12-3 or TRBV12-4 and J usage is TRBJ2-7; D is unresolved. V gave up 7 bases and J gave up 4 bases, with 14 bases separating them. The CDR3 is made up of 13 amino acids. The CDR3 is CASTPRSGYEQYF. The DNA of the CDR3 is TGTGCCAGCACCCCACGGTCGGGTTACGAGCAGTACTTC.

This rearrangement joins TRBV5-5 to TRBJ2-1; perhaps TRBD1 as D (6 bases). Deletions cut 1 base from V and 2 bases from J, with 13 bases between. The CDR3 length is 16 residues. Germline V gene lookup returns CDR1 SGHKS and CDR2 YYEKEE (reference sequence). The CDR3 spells CASSLLSGTTYNEQFF. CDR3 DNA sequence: TGTGCCAGCAGCTTGTTGTCTGGGACAACCTACAATGAGCAGTTCTTC.

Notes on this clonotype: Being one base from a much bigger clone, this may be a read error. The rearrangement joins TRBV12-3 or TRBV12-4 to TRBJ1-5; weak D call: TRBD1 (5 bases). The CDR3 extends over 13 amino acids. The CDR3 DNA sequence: TGTGTCAGCAGTTTAAGGGGTCATCAGCCCCAGCATTTT. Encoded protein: CVSSLRGHQPQHF.

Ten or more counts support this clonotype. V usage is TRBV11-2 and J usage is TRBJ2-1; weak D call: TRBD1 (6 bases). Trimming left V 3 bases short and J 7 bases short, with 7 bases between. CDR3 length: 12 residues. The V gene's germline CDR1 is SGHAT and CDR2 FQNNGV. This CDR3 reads CASSLGANEQFF. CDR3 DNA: TGTGCCAGCAGCTTGGGGGCAAATGAGCAGTTCTTC.

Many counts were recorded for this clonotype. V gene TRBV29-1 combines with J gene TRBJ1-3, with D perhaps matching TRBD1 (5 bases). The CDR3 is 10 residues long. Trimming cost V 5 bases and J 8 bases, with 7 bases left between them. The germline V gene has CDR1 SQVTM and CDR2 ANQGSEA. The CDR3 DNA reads TGCAGCGTTTTCAGGGACACCATATATTTT. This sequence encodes CSVFRDTIYF.